These 23 T cell receptor beta chains originate from one sample sequenced in a study of T cells in Graves' hyperthyroidism and ophthalmopathy. RNA transcripts yielded amplified TCR beta CDR3 regions. The study used the HTBI primer set for a first-round RT-PCR of the TCR CDR3. TCRdb re-called the multiplex PCR reads with MiXCR, one entry per CDR3 protein. Of about 520,000 distinct CDR3 sequences in the sample, roughly 25% are singletons; the top ten hold about 10%. The sample taken for sequencing was blood. Every receptor here comes from a woman in her twenties or thirties with Graves' ophthalmopathy.

This clonotype was seen repeatedly, ten times or more. CDR3 DNA: TGTGCCAGCAGTTTAAGGGCTGGGGCCAACGTCCTGACTTTC. It yields the protein CASSLRAGANVLTF. The chain joins TRBV28 to TRBJ2-6; D is unresolved. Germline-derived CDR1 and CDR2 are MDHEN and SYDVKM. The V end lost 2 bases, the J end lost 2 bases, and 4 bases lay between the germline ends. CDR3 length equals 14 residues.

This clonotype was seen repeatedly, ten times or more. The V and J genes are TRBV12-3 or TRBV12-4 and TRBJ2-7; a possible D gene is TRBD2 (6 bases). The CDR3 covers 13 residues. V was pared by 2 bases and J by 6 bases, with 11 bases between. The CDR3 nucleotides are TGTGCCAGCAGTTTAATCGCGGGACTCGAGCAGTACTTC. Translating gives CASSLIAGLEQYF.

This clonotype came up many times. The chain links TRBV12-3 or TRBV12-4 to TRBJ2-7; 8 nucleotides match TRBD2. With 6 bases clipped from V and 0 bases from J, the junction kept 4 bases outside the gene matches. This CDR3 is 14 amino acids long. The CDR3: CASRSGGSSYEQYF. The DNA of the CDR3 is TGTGCCAGCAGGTCGGGGGGGAGCTCCTACGAGCAGTACTTC.

V and J are TRBV19 and TRBJ1-2; D may be TRBD1 (5 bases). The V end lost 11 bases, the J end lost 6 bases, and 19 bases lay between the germline ends. CDR3 length: 13 residues. Looked up from germline, CDR1 is LNHDA and CDR2 is SQIVND (reference sequence). DNA for the CDR3: TGTGCCGTTAAAGGAAAGGGACCCCATGGCTACACCTTC. Translation: CAVKGKGPHGYTF.

There are a few counts of this clonotype. The V and J genes are TRBV20-1 and TRBJ2-7; no firm D call. Germline CDR1 and CDR2: DFQATT and SNEGSKA (reference sequence). CDR3 length equals 13 residues. Trimming shortened V by 2 bases and J by 4 bases, and 12 bases separated the two germline ends. The CDR3 bases are TGCAGTGCTAGATACATCGGCGCTTACGAGCAGTACTTC. The encoded protein is CSARYIGAYEQYF.

This clonotype was observed at least ten times. The chain couples TRBV6-5 to TRBJ1-1, with 8 positions matching TRBD1. The CDR3 is made up of 15 amino acids. Germline V CDR1 and CDR2: MNHEY, SVGAGI. V dropped 5 bases and J dropped 5; count of bases not matched to a gene: 10. For the CDR3, the DNA is TGTGCCAGCAGTCCAACGACAGGGGCTTATACTGAAGCTTTCTTT. As protein: CASSPTTGAYTEAFF.

This clonotype was detected many times. The chain couples TRBV12-3 or TRBV12-4 to TRBJ1-5; D call uncertain. V lost 3 bases, J lost 3 bases, and 12 bases lay in between. CDR3 length: 15 residues. The CDR3 reads CASSLAGSLNQPQHF. The CDR3 DNA reads TGTGCCAGCAGTTTGGCAGGCTCCCTCAATCAGCCCCAGCATTTT.

This clonotype came up a few times. The chain joins TRBV7-2 to TRBJ1-2; 7 bases align to TRBD1. J gave up 4 bases and V 2 bases, and 7 bases lay outside the gene matches. Germline values: CDR1 SGHTA, CDR2 FQGNSA. The CDR3 loop spans 15 amino acids. In DNA, the CDR3 is TGTGCCAGCAGCTTACTTGGCAGGGGGGCCTATGGCTACACCTTC. It codes for CASSLLGRGAYGYTF.

There are many counts of this clonotype. This rearrangement joins TRBV20-1 to TRBJ1-1; a possible D gene is TRBD1 (5 bases). This CDR3 is built from 13 residues. Trimming pared 6 bases from V and 1 base from J, leaving 12 bases between. Germline V gives CDR1 DFQATT, CDR2 SNEGSKA (reference sequence). The CDR3 region has the DNA TGCAGTGCGCCCAGTACAGGGAACACTGAAGCTTTCTTT. Encoded protein: CSAPSTGNTEAFF.

This clonotype was detected many times. This chain connects TRBV6-5 to TRBJ1-1; 11 bases agree with TRBD1. The CDR3 contains 16 residues. V gave up 6 bases and J gave up 0 bases; unmatched junction bases: 6. CDR1 and CDR2 from the germline V gene are MNHEY and SVGAGI. CDR3 bases: TGTGCCAGCAGGTGGGGGACAGGGGGGGTGAACACTGAAGCTTTCTTT. The encoded protein is CASRWGTGGVNTEAFF.

This chain uses TRBV3-1 with TRBJ1-5; no firm D call. V lost 0 bases to trimming and J lost 5 bases, with 14 bases between them. The V gene's germline CDR1 is LGHDT and CDR2 YNNKEL (reference sequence). CDR3 length equals 16 residues. The DNA of the CDR3 is TGTGCCAGCAGCCAAGACTTTGGCGTTTTGGATCAGCCCCAGCATTTT. Translation: CASSQDFGVLDQPQHF.

This clonotype was seen repeatedly, ten times or more. CDR3 region: CASSVQGSGSYEQYF. The CDR3, as DNA: TGTGCCAGCAGCGTTCAAGGGTCAGGCTCCTACGAGCAGTACTTC. The J gene is TRBJ2-7, the V gene TRBV9; no clear D gene. Germline values: CDR1 SGDLS, CDR2 YYNGEE. The CDR3 runs to 15 residues. V shed 2 bases and J shed 0 bases, with 12 bases lying between them.

Ten or more counts support this clonotype. V and J are TRBV29-1 and TRBJ2-2; 11 nucleotides match TRBD1. With 6 bases clipped from V and 6 bases from J, the junction kept 6 bases outside the gene matches. This CDR3 is built from 14 residues. CDR1 SQVTM and CDR2 ANQGSEA come from the germline V gene. CDR3 coding DNA: TGCAGCGTAAACCCGGGACAGGGGGCCGGGGAGCTGTTTTTT. This translates into CSVNPGQGAGELFF.

This clonotype appeared many times. CDR3 sequence: CASRRELENTEAFF. The DNA for the CDR3 is TGTGCCAGTAGAAGGGAGTTGGAGAACACTGAAGCTTTCTTT. The chain combines TRBV19 with TRBJ1-1, with D unclear. CDR3 length equals 14 residues. Germline loops: CDR1 LNHDA, CDR2 SQIVND (reference sequence). Trimming shortened V by 6 bases and J by 1 base, and 12 bases separated the two germline ends.

This rearrangement joins TRBV5-8 to TRBJ2-2; D gene unclear. CDR1 is SGHTS, CDR2 YDEGEE, per germline. The CDR3 contains 14 residues. V was trimmed by 1 base and J by 4 bases, leaving 8 bases between them. As DNA, the CDR3 is TGTGCCAGCAGCTTGAGGTGGGGCACCGGGGAGCTGTTTTTT. Its translation is CASSLRWGTGELFF.

The sample holds many counts of this clonotype. The chain is built from TRBV27 and TRBJ2-5; D is perhaps TRBD1 (5 bases). The CDR3 has 16 residues. Germline values: CDR1 MNHEY, CDR2 SMNVEV (reference sequence). Trimming removed 5 bases from V and 10 bases from J, with 26 bases in between. CDR3 sequence: CASSNLKGRPPSYQYF. In DNA form, the CDR3 reads TGTGCCAGCAGTAACTTGAAGGGGCGCCCCCCATCCTACCAGTACTTC.

V and J are TRBV7-3 and TRBJ2-6, with D hard to call. V was shortened by 5 bases and J by 2 bases, with 13 bases between the two germline ends. The germline V gene has CDR1 SGHTA and CDR2 FQGTGA. The CDR3 sequence is 16 residues long. Written as DNA, the CDR3 is TGTGCCAGCAGCAACTCCCCTGGGCCTGGGGCCAACGTCCTGACTTTC. As protein: CASSNSPGPGANVLTF.

This clonotype was detected many times. This chain connects TRBV20-1 to TRBJ1-2; the D gene is possibly TRBD1 (6 bases). Germline assignment: CDR1 DFQATT and CDR2 SNEGSKA (reference sequence). This CDR3 is 15 amino acids long. V was trimmed by 6 bases and J by 8 bases, leaving 25 bases between them. CDR3 region: CSAGNSRGEGGGYTF. DNA of the CDR3: TGCAGTGCCGGAAATAGTAGGGGCGAGGGGGGAGGCTACACCTTC.

This clonotype was detected ten times or more. This chain connects TRBV2 to TRBJ1-1; D unresolved. The CDR3 runs 16 residues. Germline V gives CDR1 SNHLY, CDR2 FYNNEI. Trimming pared 6 bases from V and 4 bases from J, leaving 21 bases between. CDR3 coding DNA: TGTGCCAGCAGGAAAAGTCCACCGGGAGACGGCACTGAAGCTTTCTTT. Translated, it gives CASRKSPPGDGTEAFF.

This clonotype was seen ten or more times. This rearrangement joins TRBV10-3 to TRBJ2-5; no clear D. V gave up 6 bases and J gave up 0 bases, with 11 bases separating them. Germline-derived CDR1 and CDR2 are ENHRY and SYGVKD. The CDR3 sequence is 14 residues long. CDR3 sequence: CAISPGRNQETQYF. The CDR3 DNA sequence: TGTGCCATCAGCCCAGGACGCAACCAAGAGACCCAGTACTTC.

This clonotype was recorded at least ten times. This chain connects TRBV19 to TRBJ2-7, with TRBD1 matching 7 bases. Germline V gene data show CDR1 as LNHDA and CDR2 as SQIVND (reference sequence). The ends lost 5 bases at V and 0 bases at J; junction bases unmatched: 4. The CDR3 is 14 residues long. CDR3 sequence: CASSARDSSYEQYF. The DNA for the CDR3 is TGTGCCAGTAGTGCCAGGGACAGCTCCTACGAGCAGTACTTC. Full variable domain (outside the CDR3, taken from reference TRBV19 and TRBJ2-7): DGGITQSPKYLFRKEGQNVTLSCEQNLNHDAMYWYRQDPGQGLRLIYYSQIVNDFQKGDIAEGYSVSREKKESFPLTVTSAQKNPTAFYLCASSARDSSYEQYFGPGTRLTVT.

This clonotype was recorded many times. The chain links TRBV20-1 to TRBJ2-5; D call uncertain. The CDR3 totals 14 residues. V lost 3 bases and J 2 bases, leaving 13 bases between the germline ends. The germline V gene has CDR1 DFQATT and CDR2 SNEGSKA (reference sequence). The chain's CDR3 is CSARSVYLQETQYF. The CDR3 nucleotides are TGCAGTGCTAGGTCGGTCTACCTACAAGAGACCCAGTACTTC.

This clonotype was counted many times. The V gene is TRBV10-3, the J gene TRBJ2-5; no clear D gene. With 6 bases removed from V and 0 bases from J, the gap between germline ends came to 8 bases. The length of the CDR3 is 13 residues. Germline loops: CDR1 ENHRY, CDR2 SYGVKD. CDR3 DNA sequence: TGTGCCATCAGAGAACAGAACCAAGAGACCCAGTACTTC. Its protein product is CAIREQNQETQYF.